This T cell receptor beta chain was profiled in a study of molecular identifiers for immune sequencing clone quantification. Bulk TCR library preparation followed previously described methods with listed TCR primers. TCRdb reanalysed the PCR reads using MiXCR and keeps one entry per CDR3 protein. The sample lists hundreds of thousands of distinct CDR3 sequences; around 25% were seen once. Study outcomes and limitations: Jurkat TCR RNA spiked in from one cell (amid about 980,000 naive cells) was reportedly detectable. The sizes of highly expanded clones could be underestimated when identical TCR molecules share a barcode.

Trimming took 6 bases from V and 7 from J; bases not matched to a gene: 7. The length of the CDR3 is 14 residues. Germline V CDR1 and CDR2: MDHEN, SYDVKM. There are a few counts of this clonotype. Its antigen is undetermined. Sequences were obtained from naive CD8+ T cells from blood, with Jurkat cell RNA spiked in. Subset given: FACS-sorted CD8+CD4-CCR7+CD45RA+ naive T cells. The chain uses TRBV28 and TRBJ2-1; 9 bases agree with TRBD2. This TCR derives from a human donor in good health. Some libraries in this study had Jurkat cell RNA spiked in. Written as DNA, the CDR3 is TGTGCCAGCAGATCGCTAGCGGGATATAATGAGCAGTTCTTC. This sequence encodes CASRSLAGYNEQFF.